What follows is one TCR beta chain and its context. The sample holds one count of this clonotype. Its antigen remains unidentified. Base qualities are not recorded, but no much larger clone differs from it by a single base. One read is thin evidence. This sample stems from a study of T cells in Graves' hyperthyroidism and ophthalmopathy (dated by TCRdb to about 2019). General notes on the study: Peripheral blood was sampled at the time of initial diagnosis, prior to any treatment. Once sampling was done, hyperthyroidism patients were given methimazole at a starting dose of 30 mg daily, whereas ophthalmopathy patients were given high-dose intravenous methylprednisolone. For training and testing, the 100 or so patients in the discovery cohort were randomly divided in a 7:3 ratio. In addition, the study compared T-cell repertoires in thyroid tissue and in blood from five to seven Graves' hyperthyroidism patients. Whether ophthalmopathy could be predicted prospectively was tested in an independent validation cohort made up of 18 to 20 hyperthyroidism patients plus 17 patients who later progressed to ophthalmopathy. TCR V-J signatures able to tell the groups apart were searched for in a discovery cohort of 100 patients, of whom more than 40 had Graves' ophthalmopathy and roughly 57 had stable Graves' hyperthyroidism. According to the paper, TCR Vbeta CDR3 sequencing was carried out on some 130 peripheral blood samples, which came from approximately 43 ophthalmopathy, around 74 hyperthyroidism and some 17 progressor patients. Here is what the overall study found, with its caveats: Blood samples also contained most of the expanded thyroid clonotypes (frequency above 0.001), which suggests that blood repertoires may reflect thyroid immune responses. Ophthalmopathy was separated from stable hyperthyroidism by a 13 V-J signature model, with 87.88% sensitivity and roughly 81% specificity obtained in cross-validation and 80%/75% obtained in testing. In validation, the model predicted progression to ophthalmopathy a median of roughly 6.1 months before onset, with roughly 68% sensitivity and roughly 79% specificity. No statistical method was used to fix the sample size in advance, and group allocation was not hidden from the investigators.

V drops 5 bases and J drops 4 bases, leaving 12 bases in between. The germline V gene specifies LGHNA as CDR1 and YNFKEQ as CDR2. The CDR3 starts with the cysteine, ends with the phenylalanine, and has 13 residues. The sequence is cut down to CDR3 DNA, 39 bases in frame from base 1. Stable Graves' hyperthyroidism was defined as the absence of progression to ophthalmopathy over 18 months of follow-up. Hyperthyroidism patients were aged 18 to 65 years and newly diagnosed, with disease duration of less than 2 months. Exclusion was applied to patients with uncontrolled infections, other autoimmune diseases, pregnancy or lactation. Diagnoses were based on clinical symptoms, serum thyroxine and TRAb, thyroid ultrasound and orbital computed tomography. PBMCs were separated from under 11 ml of fresh peripheral blood using Ficoll-Paque density gradient centrifugation. Total RNA was extracted using Trizol reagent, and RNA quality was assessed on an Agilent 2100 Bioanalyzer.

The TCR beta CDR3 regions were amplified from RNA transcripts. The first round of RT-PCR for the TCR CDR3 was performed with the HTBI primer set and the Qiagen OneStep RT-PCR kit. Libraries were constructed in a second round of multiplex PCR, after which size selection and purification were performed. Paired-end sequencing of the libraries was performed with 100 bp reads on an Illumina HiSeq2000. On the study's bioinformatics: SOAPnuke was used to process the raw data, removing reads that contained adapters or uncalled bases, had a mean Phred below 15, or lacked an exact match to the constant primer or identifier. High-quality paired reads were merged using COPE v1.2.5, and each unique nucleotide sequence was defined as a clonotype. Clonotypes were aligned to IMGT TRBV, TRBD and TRBJ reference segments using MiTCR v1.1. Only V-J combinations with frequency above 0.0001, covering about 99% of repertoires, were analysed. The TCS score was defined as F50 (clonal expansion) divided by E x V (chaos), with BLOSUM62-based TCRdist calculated between CDR3 peptides within each V-J. Welch's t-statistics and random forest reduced 450 to 600 V-J features to roughly 13, which were used in a naive Bayes classifier (R e1071). TCRdb redid the processing of the public reads, applying fastp at Q25 and MiXCR, and retained in-frame beta chains. Rows with one shared CDR3 protein collapse into an entry with the most common genes and DNA. Clone size and V and J calls follow TCRdb, not the original study. Across this sample there are about 400,000 distinct CDR3 sequences, with around 25% seen only once. Clones ranked in the top ten supply less than 85% of the sample.

Sequencing was performed on blood. The sequence derives from a man aged 45-60 years with Graves' hyperthyroidism. The chain is made from TRBV4-2 and TRBJ2-7; TRBD2 is possibly the D segment (6 matching bases). The CDR3 amino acid sequence is: CASSAAGRYEQYF. Read as DNA, the sequence is TGTGCCAGCAGCGCGGCAGGGAGGTACGAGCAGTACTTC.